These 20 T cell receptor beta chains came from one sample sequenced in a study of human T cells and chemical hapten exposure. Time point meaning: patch test 3, about 24 weeks after DPC sensitization. This sample's treatment: therapeutic diphenylcyclopropenone sensitization with weekly scalp DPC. In TCRdb, the RACE reads were re-called with MiXCR into one record per CDR3 protein. The table includes 55,000 to 80,000 distinct CDR3 sequences, about 11% detected once. Sequenced here: whole blood, sampled in connection with sensitization to the hapten diphenylcyclopropenone (DPC). These receptors were taken from a woman in her thirties with alopecia areata. Some clones in this sample may be carry-over from other donors' samples.

The sample holds many counts of this clonotype. The chain employs TRBV10-3 and TRBJ1-1; D unresolved. Germline lookup yields CDR1 ENHRY and CDR2 SYGVKD. The CDR3 has 13 amino acids. Between the trimmed V and J ends, which lost 6 bases and 3 bases, there was a span of 11 bases. The CDR3 reads CAISFDGYTEAFF. Written as DNA, the CDR3 is TGTGCCATCAGCTTTGACGGTTACACTGAAGCTTTCTTT.

In this sample, this clonotype turned up a few times. The chain employs TRBV7-8 and TRBJ1-1, with D unresolved. CDR1 and CDR2 (germline): SGHVS, FQNEAQ. This CDR3 comprises 12 residues. Trimming cost V 5 bases and J 1 base, with 5 bases left between them. The CDR3 DNA is TGTGCCAGCAGCGCCTGGAACACTGAAGCTTTCTTT. This codes for CASSAWNTEAFF. The variable domain in full, completed from reference TRBV7-8 and TRBJ1-1, reads GAGVSQSPRYKVAKRGQDVALRCDPISGHVSLFWYQQALGQGPEFLTYFQNEAQLDKSGLPSDRFFAERPEGSVSTLKIQRTQQEDSAVYLCASSAWNTEAFFGQGTRLTVV.

This clonotype was seen ten or more times. This chain joins TRBV11-2 and TRBJ1-2; 8 bases align to TRBD1. Trimming removed 4 bases from V and 8 bases from J; junction bases left unmatched: 12. From germline, CDR1 is SGHAT and CDR2 FQNNGV. The CDR3 sequence is 15 residues long. The CDR3 sequence is CASSSTRTGWSGYTF. CDR3 in DNA: TGTGCCAGCAGCTCCACCAGGACAGGGTGGAGCGGCTACACCTTC. The full variable domain, rest sourced from reference TRBV11-2 and TRBJ1-2, is EAGVAQSPRYKIIEKRQSVAFWCNPISGHATLYWYQQILGQGPKLLIQFQNNGVVDDSQLPKDRFSAERLKGVDSTLKIQPAKLEDSAVYLCASSSTRTGWSGYTFGSGTRLTVV.

The gene calls are TRBV12-3 or TRBV12-4 and TRBJ2-7; no reliable D call. The CDR3 runs to 14 residues. V was cut by 1 base and J by 3 bases, with 10 bases left in between. The CDR3 sequence: CASSLDPSGYEQYF. The CDR3 DNA follows: TGTGCCAGCAGTTTAGACCCCTCGGGCTACGAGCAGTACTTC.

There are many counts of this clonotype. The V gene is TRBV7-6, the J gene TRBJ1-3; D not certain. Germline V lookup: CDR1 SGHVS, CDR2 FNYEAQ. V was pared by 0 bases and J by 4 bases, with 10 bases between. CDR3 length: 15 residues. CDR3 bases: TGTGCCAGCAGCTTAGCGACCGGTGAAGGAAACACCATATATTTT. It is translated as CASSLATGEGNTIYF.

In its sample, this clonotype was seen many times. This chain links TRBV10-3 with TRBJ1-1; 7 bases match TRBD1. The CDR3 runs to 12 residues. V lost 9 bases and J lost 1; bases outside the gene matches: 2. Germline-derived CDR1 and CDR2 are ENHRY and SYGVKD. The CDR3 loop is CAIGTANTEAFF. The CDR3 region has the DNA TGTGCCATAGGGACAGCGAACACTGAAGCTTTCTTT.

This clonotype was observed at least ten times. This chain links TRBV4-2 with TRBJ1-2; the D is unclear. V was pared by 0 bases and J by 6 bases, with 11 bases between. The CDR3 has 14 residues. Germline CDR1 reads LGHNA; CDR2 reads YNFKEQ. The CDR3 nucleotides are TGTGCCAGCAGCCAAGATGTACGCTCCGATGGCTACACCTTC. It is translated as CASSQDVRSDGYTF.

There are a few counts of this clonotype. V gene TRBV5-1 combines with J gene TRBJ2-7; no clear D gene. The V gene lost 4 bases and the J gene lost 2 bases, with 16 bases spanning the gap. Germline CDR1 reads SGHRS; CDR2 reads YFSETQ. The CDR3 sequence is 15 residues long. DNA for the CDR3: TGCGCCAGCAGCCCGTCGATAGGCCGGGCCTACGAGCAGTACTTC. The encoded protein is CASSPSIGRAYEQYF.

The chain uses TRBV20-1 and TRBJ2-3; 9 bases match TRBD2. The V gene's germline CDR1 is DFQATT and CDR2 SNEGSKA (reference sequence). V lost 6 bases to trimming and J lost 2 bases; unmatched junction nucleotides: 9. The CDR3 loop spans 15 amino acids. The DNA for the CDR3 is TGCAGTGCCACCCCGCCTAGCGGGAACACAGATACGCAGTATTTT. Protein: CSATPPSGNTDTQYF.

This sequence joins TRBV7-9 and TRBJ1-4; 8 bases fit TRBD1. Germline assignment: CDR1 SEHNR and CDR2 FQNEAQ (reference sequence). CDR3 length equals 14 residues. V was pared by 3 bases and J by 7 bases, with 4 bases of the junction left unmatched. The CDR3 protein is CASSFGTGPEKLFF. CDR3 nucleotides: TGTGCCAGCAGCTTTGGGACAGGCCCTGAAAAACTGTTTTTT.

The chain joins TRBV11-2 to TRBJ2-3; a possible D gene is TRBD2 (6 bases). The CDR3 is 14 residues long. CDR1 SGHAT and CDR2 FQNNGV come from the germline V gene. V was clipped by 1 base and J by 4 bases, with 9 bases between them. CDR3 sequence: CASSLGGDPDTQYF. The DNA for the CDR3 is TGTGCCAGCAGCTTAGGGGGGGACCCAGATACGCAGTATTTT.

This clonotype was observed a handful of times. This rearrangement joins TRBV6-2 or TRBV6-3 to TRBJ2-3, with D perhaps TRBD1 (5 bases). The germline CDR1 and CDR2 sequences are MNHEY and SVGEGT. The length of the CDR3 is 11 residues. With 6 bases removed from V and 8 bases from J, the gap between germline ends came to 9 bases. The CDR3 sequence: CASRSGPTQYF. CDR3 coding DNA: TGTGCCAGCAGGTCAGGGCCTACGCAGTATTTT.

This clonotype was found many times. The chain couples TRBV20-1 to TRBJ2-3, with D possibly being TRBD1 (5 bases). Per the germline V gene, CDR1 is DFQATT and CDR2 is SNEGSKA (reference sequence). This CDR3 comprises 14 residues. The V and J ends lost 6 bases and 1 base respectively, with 14 bases between them. CDR3 sequence: CSAPKGPGTDTQYF. The CDR3 DNA is TGCAGTGCCCCCAAGGGGCCCGGCACAGATACGCAGTATTTT.

The chain joins TRBV20-1 to TRBJ1-3, with D maybe TRBD1 (6 bases). Trimming removed 4 bases from V and 0 bases from J, with 19 bases in between. This CDR3 spans 17 amino acids. The germline CDR1 and CDR2 sequences are DFQATT and SNEGSKA (reference sequence). CDR3: CSATSGVTQFSGNTIYF. The CDR3 region has the DNA TGCAGTGCTACATCAGGGGTCACCCAGTTCTCTGGAAACACCATATATTTT.

This clonotype was counted between two and nine times. The rearrangement links TRBV15 to TRBJ2-3; TRBD2 agrees at 8 bases. The CDR3 has 14 amino acids. CDR1 and CDR2 (germline): LNHNV, YYDKDF (reference sequence). V was clipped by 5 bases and J by 0 bases; unmatched bases: 1. The CDR3 DNA reads TGTGCCACCAGCTTAGCGGGAAGCACAGATACGCAGTATTTT. This gives the protein CATSLAGSTDTQYF.

The genes are TRBV27 and TRBJ1-1; D not certain. This CDR3 has 14 residues. CDR1 and CDR2 (germline): MNHEY, SMNVEV (reference sequence). V shed 2 bases and J shed 1 base, with 8 bases lying between them. The CDR3 DNA reads TGTGCCAGCAGTTTAGCGTGGTCGAACACTGAAGCTTTCTTT. As protein: CASSLAWSNTEAFF.

The genes are TRBV4-1 and TRBJ1-5; no firm D call. V lost 3 bases and J 5 bases, leaving 8 bases between the germline ends. This CDR3 has 13 amino acids. CDR1 is MGHRA, CDR2 YSYEKL, per germline. This chain's CDR3 is CASSQATYQPQHF. The CDR3 nucleotides read TGCGCCAGCAGCCAGGCTACCTATCAGCCCCAGCATTTT.

This clonotype occurred a few times. The chain is built from TRBV9 and TRBJ1-1, with D maybe TRBD1 (5 bases). With 0 bases removed from V and 1 base from J, the gap between germline ends came to 16 bases. CDR3 size: 17 residues. Germline CDR1 SGDLS, CDR2 YYNGEE. The CDR3 DNA is TGTGCCAGCAGCGTAGCGGGGGGTTCAGCAACGAACACTGAAGCTTTCTTT. Its translation is CASSVAGGSATNTEAFF.

The chain combines TRBV29-1 with TRBJ1-2, with D possibly matching TRBD1 (6 bases). Trimming removed 6 bases at V and 6 bases at J, with 14 bases between. Germline V gives CDR1 SQVTM, CDR2 ANQGSEA. The CDR3 has 12 residues. The CDR3 region has the DNA TGCAGCGTCATCTCCGGGACAAATGGCTACACCTTC. It codes for CSVISGTNGYTF.

This clonotype was observed a handful of times. The rearrangement links TRBV20-1 to TRBJ1-2; the D is unclear. This CDR3 is built from 13 residues. Germline CDR1 and CDR2: DFQATT and SNEGSKA (reference sequence). With 0 bases removed from V and 5 bases from J, the gap between germline ends came to 10 bases. CDR3 protein: CSARDAKGYGYTF. The CDR3 DNA sequence: TGCAGTGCTAGAGATGCTAAAGGGTATGGCTACACCTTC.